The T cell receptor (beta chain) under discussion was sequenced for a study of blood T cell repertoires in COVID-19. Clinical history as reported by participants underpinned cohort assignment. The V gene end was trimmed by 4 bases and the J gene end by 2 bases; junction bases not matched to a gene: 7. The CDR3 runs to 16 residues. The germline V gene encodes CDR1 SGHRS and CDR2 YFSETQ. The assay was immunoSEQ multiplex PCR, and TCRdb's table has in-frame clones only and misses some. The data contain about 280,000 clones, roughly 85% of them singletons. The rearrangement joins TRBV5-1 to TRBJ1-3, with 9 bases aligning to TRBD1. The sample taken for sequencing was PBMCs or T cells enriched from blood (not recorded which). The receptor comes from a woman aged 45-65 years who had recovered from COVID-19. CDR3 region: CASSNSGTGPGNTIYF. The CDR3 coding sequence is TGCGCCAGCAGCAACTCCGGGACAGGGCCTGGAAACACCATATATTTT.